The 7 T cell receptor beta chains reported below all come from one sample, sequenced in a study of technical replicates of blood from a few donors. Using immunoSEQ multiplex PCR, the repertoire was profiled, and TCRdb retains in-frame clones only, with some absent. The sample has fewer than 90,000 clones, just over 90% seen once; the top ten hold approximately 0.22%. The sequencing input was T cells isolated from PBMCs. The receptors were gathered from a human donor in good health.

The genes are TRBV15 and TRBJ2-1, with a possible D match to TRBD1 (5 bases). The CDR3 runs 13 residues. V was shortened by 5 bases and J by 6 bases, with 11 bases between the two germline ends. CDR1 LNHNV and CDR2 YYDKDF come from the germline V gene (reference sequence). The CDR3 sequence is CATSLRRGNEQFF. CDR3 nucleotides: TGTGCCACCAGCTTAAGAAGGGGCAATGAGCAGTTCTTC. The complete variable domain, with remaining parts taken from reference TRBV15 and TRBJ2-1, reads DAMVIQNPRYQVTQFGKPVTLSCSQTLNHNVMYWYQQKSSQAPKLLFHYYDKDFNNEADTPDNFQSRRPNTSFCFLDIRSPGLGDTAMYLCATSLRRGNEQFFGPGTRLTVL.

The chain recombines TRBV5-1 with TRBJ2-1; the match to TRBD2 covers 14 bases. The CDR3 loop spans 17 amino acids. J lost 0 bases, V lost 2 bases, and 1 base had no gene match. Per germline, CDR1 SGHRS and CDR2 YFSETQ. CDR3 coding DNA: TGCGCCAGCAGCTTAGGACTAGCGGGGGGCTCCTACAATGAGCAGTTCTTC. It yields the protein CASSLGLAGGSYNEQFF.

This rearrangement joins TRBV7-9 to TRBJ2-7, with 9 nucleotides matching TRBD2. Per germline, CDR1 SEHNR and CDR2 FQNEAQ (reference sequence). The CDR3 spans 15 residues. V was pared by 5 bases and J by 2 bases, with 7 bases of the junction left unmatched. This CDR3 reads CASSSAGGGPYEQYF. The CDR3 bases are TGTGCCAGCAGCAGCGCGGGAGGGGGCCCCTACGAGCAGTACTTC.

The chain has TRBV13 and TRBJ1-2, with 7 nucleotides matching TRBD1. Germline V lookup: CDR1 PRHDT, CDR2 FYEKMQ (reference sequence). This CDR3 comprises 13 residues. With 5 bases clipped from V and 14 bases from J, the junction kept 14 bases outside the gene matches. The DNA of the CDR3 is TGTGCCAGCAGCCCCCGGGGACAGTTTAGCTTTACCTTC. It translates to CASSPRGQFSFTF.

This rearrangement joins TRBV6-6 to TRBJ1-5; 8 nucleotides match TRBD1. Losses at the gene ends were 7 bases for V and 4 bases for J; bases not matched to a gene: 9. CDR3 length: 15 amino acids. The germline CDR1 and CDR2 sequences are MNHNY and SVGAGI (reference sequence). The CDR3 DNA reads TGTGCCAGCAACCTACAGGGGGAACCTAATCAGCCCCAGCATTTT. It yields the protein CASNLQGEPNQPQHF.

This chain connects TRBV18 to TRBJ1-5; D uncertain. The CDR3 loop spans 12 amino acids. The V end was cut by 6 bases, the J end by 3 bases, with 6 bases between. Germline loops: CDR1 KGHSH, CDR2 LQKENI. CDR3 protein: CASSRDNQPQHF. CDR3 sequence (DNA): TGTGCCAGCTCGCGAGACAATCAGCCCCAGCATTTT.

CDR3 loop: CASMTDRWMTEAFF. The CDR3 bases are TGTGCCAGTATGACAGATCGATGGATGACTGAAGCTTTCTTT. This chain connects TRBV19 to TRBJ1-1; maybe TRBD1 (5 bases). Germline V gene sequence: CDR1 LNHDA, CDR2 SQIVND (reference sequence). V was cut by 7 bases and J by 5 bases, with 17 bases left in between. The CDR3 runs to 14 residues.